The 9 T cell receptor beta chains in this list originate from one sample, sequenced in a study of neurological immune-mediated disorders (dated by TCRdb to the late 2010s). The method was 5' RACE. TCRdb shows the sequencer as Illumina HiSeq 2500. The raw public reads went through TCRdb reprocessing: fastp at Q25, MiXCR clone calling, in-frame beta chains kept. Records with the same CDR3 protein are collapsed into one entry carrying the most frequent genes and DNA. Counted in this sample were more than 75,000 distinct CDR3 sequences; approximately 4% of them appeared once. The top ten clones comprise around 3.1% of the sample. Sequencing used PBMCs. The receptors stem from a woman between 50 and 59 years old with multiple sclerosis.

This clonotype was counted at least ten times. This rearrangement joins TRBV5-6 to TRBJ2-2; the match to TRBD2 covers 8 bases. Losses at the gene ends were 5 bases for V and 6 bases for J; bases not matched to a gene: 6. Germline V gene lookup returns CDR1 SGHDT and CDR2 YYEEEE. This CDR3 spans 14 amino acids. The CDR3 DNA reads as TGTGCCAGCAGTACGGGGGGGCCCGCCGGGGAGCTGTTTTTT. This translates into CASSTGGPAGELFF.

Many counts were recorded for this clonotype. The chain uses TRBV4-3 and TRBJ2-4; no definite D call. Trimming left V 0 bases short and J 8 bases short, with 17 bases between. Germline V gene data show CDR1 as LGHNA and CDR2 as YSLEER. The length of the CDR3 is 16 residues. The CDR3: CASSQELGYFLDIQYF. As DNA, the CDR3 is TGCGCCAGCAGCCAAGAACTGGGGTATTTCCTGGACATTCAGTACTTC.

There are a few counts of this clonotype. The junction differs from germline at one of its ends, possibly a read error. The V call is TRBV6-2 or TRBV6-3, the J call TRBJ1-2; D unclear. The CDR3 has 12 residues. Germline V lookup: CDR1 MNHEY, CDR2 SVGEGT. The CDR3 sequence: CDSSTERVGYTF. The CDR3 DNA reads as TGTGACAGCAGCACTGAAAGAGTCGGCTACACCTTC.

This clonotype was recorded at least ten times. In DNA form, the CDR3 reads TGCAGTGCTCCTAGCGGGGGGGACTGGAATGAGCAGTTCTTC. Translation gives CSAPSGGDWNEQFF. This chain links TRBV20-1 with TRBJ2-1, with 12 bases aligning to TRBD2. This CDR3 is built from 14 residues. V lost 5 bases and J lost 7; bases outside the gene matches: 6. Per the germline V gene, CDR1 is DFQATT and CDR2 is SNEGSKA (reference sequence).

This clonotype was counted many times. The CDR3 sequence: CATSRDSSGSEQYF. CDR3 nucleotides: TGTGCCACCAGCAGAGATTCGTCAGGGAGCGAGCAGTACTTC. J is TRBJ2-7 and V is TRBV15; D tentatively reads TRBD1 or TRBD2 (5 bases each). The CDR3 extends over 14 amino acids. Germline V lookup: CDR1 LNHNV, CDR2 YYDKDF (reference sequence). Trimming shortened V by 0 bases and J by 6 bases, and 12 bases separated the two germline ends.

This clonotype occurred many times. The chain recombines TRBV7-2 with TRBJ1-4; TRBD1 aligns across 7 bases. Germline CDR1 reads SGHTA; CDR2 reads FQGNSA. This CDR3 has 16 residues. Losses at the gene ends were 7 bases for V and 0 bases for J; bases not matched to a gene: 8. CDR3 DNA sequence: TGTGCCAGCAAAATTAGACAGGGCGCAACTAATGAAAAACTGTTTTTT. As protein: CASKIRQGATNEKLFF.

This clonotype was picked up many times. The chain carries TRBV5-6 and TRBJ2-1; TRBD2 agrees at 9 bases. This CDR3 comprises 16 residues. With 0 bases clipped from V and 6 bases from J, the junction kept 7 bases outside the gene matches. Germline CDR1 and CDR2: SGHDT and YYEEEE. Here the CDR3 DNA reads TGTGCCAGCAGCTTGGATCCCCTAGCGGGGCCCAATGAGCAGTTCTTC. Translation gives CASSLDPLAGPNEQFF.

This clonotype was seen ten or more times. The gene calls are TRBV9 and TRBJ2-3, with 8 bases fitting TRBD1. From germline, CDR1 is SGDLS and CDR2 YYNGEE. V gave up 0 bases and J gave up 12 bases; unmatched junction bases: 12. This CDR3 has 15 residues. Here the CDR3 reads CASSVAPDRGSTQYF. In DNA form, the CDR3 reads TGTGCCAGCAGCGTAGCCCCTGACAGGGGCAGCACTCAGTATTTT.

This clonotype was seen repeatedly, ten times or more. V and J are TRBV20-1 and TRBJ1-1, with D uncertain. Trimming cost V 5 bases and J 4 bases, with 17 bases left between them. Germline CDR1 and CDR2: DFQATT and SNEGSKA (reference sequence). The CDR3 is 14 residues long. CDR3: CSASVNGGATEAFF. The CDR3 DNA sequence: TGCAGTGCTTCAGTTAACGGTGGAGCCACTGAAGCTTTCTTT.